What follows are 5 T cell receptor beta chains derived from one specimen sequenced in a study of CD4+ T cells in melanoma. Generated by immunoSEQ multiplex PCR, the TCRdb table keeps only in-frame clones and is missing some. This table holds 9,500 to 13,000 clones, 68% found once. Sequenced input: cells from a culture (not recorded whether cultured in vitro). The receptors stem from a human donor with melanoma.

This clone appeared a few times. V and J are TRBV19 and TRBJ1-1; D is unclear. The germline gives CDR1 LNHDA, CDR2 SQIVND (reference sequence). V was clipped by 3 bases and J by 1 base, with 9 bases between them. The CDR3 totals 14 residues. The chain's CDR3 is CASSIGLTNTEAFF. CDR3 DNA sequence: TGTGCCAGTAGTATCGGACTCACGAACACTGAAGCTTTCTTT.

This clone was found a few times. The chain carries TRBV4-2 and TRBJ2-5; 8 positions match TRBD2. Germline V CDR1 and CDR2: LGHNA, YNFKEQ. The CDR3 covers 15 residues. The ends lost 5 bases at V and 2 bases at J; junction bases unmatched: 7. The CDR3 DNA reads as TGTGCCAGCAGCTGGCCCGGGACTAGACAAGAGACCCAGTACTTC. This gives the protein CASSWPGTRQETQYF.

The CDR3 sequence is CASIGAVTTNEKLFF. The CDR3 region has the DNA TGCGCCAGCATCGGGGCCGTCACAACTAATGAAAAACTGTTTTTT. J is TRBJ1-4 and V is TRBV4-1, with D possibly being TRBD1 (5 bases). Per germline, CDR1 MGHRA and CDR2 YSYEKL. With 7 bases removed from V and 0 bases from J, the gap between germline ends came to 12 bases. The CDR3 spans 15 residues.

This clone is a singleton in its sample. This chain uses TRBV2 with TRBJ1-1; no reliable D call. From germline, CDR1 is SNHLY and CDR2 FYNNEI. V gave up 0 bases and J gave up 6 bases, with 8 bases separating them. The length of the CDR3 is 13 residues. CDR3 DNA sequence: TGTGCCAGCAGTGAAGCTCCCGGGGCTGAAGCTTTCTTT. Translated, it gives CASSEAPGAEAFF. Full variable domain (outside the CDR3, taken from reference TRBV2 and TRBJ1-1): EPEVTQTPSHQVTQMGQEVILRCVPISNHLYFYWYRQILGQKVEFLVSFYNNEISEKSEIFDDQFSVERPDGSNFTLKIRSTKLEDSAMYFCASSEAPGAEAFFGQGTRLTVV.

The chain joins TRBV6-6 to TRBJ2-7; 7 nucleotides line up with TRBD2. Germline V CDR1 and CDR2: MNHNY, SVGAGI (reference sequence). The CDR3 covers 16 residues. With 0 bases clipped from V and 1 base from J, the junction kept 6 bases outside the gene matches. The CDR3 DNA reads TGTGCCAGCAGTTACTCGACTAGCTCGCCTTCCTACGAGCAGTACTTC. Translated, it gives CASSYSTSSPSYEQYF.